These 24 T cell receptor beta chains originate from one sample sequenced in a study of human T cells and chemical hapten exposure (dated by TCRdb to about 2021). The library was made by RACE. The sample was run on a NextSeq 500. Using fastp trimming at Q25 and MiXCR clonotype assembly, TCRdb reanalyzed the public sequencing data and kept in-frame beta chains. For every CDR3 protein sequence, its rows merge into one entry that carries the most common genes and DNA. The sample table shows 100,000 or so distinct CDR3 sequences, and under 40% are seen once. The top ten clonotypes cover around 2.7% of the sample. Read against the paper, the sample's time point label means: patch test 3, about 24 weeks after DPC sensitization. In light of the paper, this sample's treatment or condition label describes: therapeutic diphenylcyclopropenone sensitization with weekly scalp DPC. Sequencing used whole blood, obtained in connection with sensitization to the hapten diphenylcyclopropenone (DPC). These receptors were obtained from a man aged 35 to 55 with alopecia areata. Some clones in this sample may be carry-over from other donors' samples.

The chain links TRBV29-1 to TRBJ2-1; no clear D gene. V was clipped by 2 bases and J by 5 bases, with 7 bases between them. The CDR3 is 12 residues long. CDR1 and CDR2 (germline): SQVTM, ANQGSEA. The DNA for the CDR3 is TGCAGCGTTGAACTCTACAACAATGAGCAGTTCTTC. Translation: CSVELYNNEQFF.

Only a few counts were recorded for this clonotype. This chain joins TRBV3-1 and TRBJ1-5; D not resolved. The CDR3 sequence is 13 residues long. Trimming cost V 1 base and J 7 bases, with 8 bases left between them. The V gene's germline CDR1 is LGHDT and CDR2 YNNKEL (reference sequence). The CDR3 is CASSQGESQPQHF. CDR3 DNA: TGTGCCAGCAGCCAAGGTGAGTCGCAGCCCCAGCATTTT.

The rearrangement uses TRBV6-2 or TRBV6-3 and TRBJ2-3; D is uncertain. Germline CDR1 MNHEY, CDR2 SVGEGT. The length of the CDR3 is 16 residues. V lost 2 bases to trimming and J lost 2 bases, with 14 bases between them. The CDR3 loop reads CASSYPSRYYTDTQYF. The CDR3, as DNA: TGTGCCAGCAGTTACCCGAGCCGGTACTACACAGATACGCAGTATTTT.

This clonotype was counted only a few times. The chain is built from TRBV9 and TRBJ1-1; D is unclear. The CDR3 has 14 amino acids. The ends were cut back, 4 bases at V and 5 bases at J, with 15 bases in the middle. Germline-derived CDR1 and CDR2 are SGDLS and YYNGEE. The CDR3 loop reads CASSPREGWTEAFF. CDR3 nucleotides: TGTGCCAGCAGCCCCCGGGAGGGCTGGACTGAAGCTTTCTTT.

This clonotype was counted between two and nine times. CDR3 protein: CSAQDGLADDYEQYF. The CDR3 bases are TGCAGTGCCCAAGACGGACTAGCGGATGACTACGAGCAGTACTTC. V gene TRBV20-1 combines with J gene TRBJ2-7; 10 nucleotides match TRBD2. This CDR3 is built from 15 residues. In germline, CDR1 is DFQATT, CDR2 SNEGSKA (reference sequence). V was clipped by 6 bases and J by 3 bases; unmatched bases: 11.

The DNA for the CDR3 is TGTGCCAGCAGCCGGACTAGCGGGAGGGAAGAGACCCAGTACTTC. Amino acid sequence: CASSRTSGREETQYF. The chain uses TRBV4-2 and TRBJ2-5; 15 positions match TRBD2. The J segment lost 3 bases and the V segment lost 4 bases, leaving 0 bases of the junction unmatched. Germline-derived CDR1 and CDR2 are LGHNA and YNFKEQ. The CDR3 is 15 residues long.

In this sample, this clonotype turned up a few times. The gene calls are TRBV25-1 and TRBJ2-3; the match to TRBD2 covers 8 bases. With 4 bases clipped from V and 3 bases from J, the junction kept 9 bases outside the gene matches. The germline gives CDR1 MGHDK, CDR2 SYGVNS. The length of the CDR3 is 16 residues. This chain's CDR3 is CASSARWREVTDTQYF. Here the CDR3 DNA reads TGTGCCAGCAGTGCCCGCTGGCGGGAGGTGACAGATACGCAGTATTTT.

About this clonotype: The junction differs from germline at one of its ends, possibly a read error. The chain couples TRBV4-3 to TRBJ2-5; 7 bases agree with TRBD1. Per the germline V gene, CDR1 is LGHNA and CDR2 is YSLEER. This CDR3 spans 15 amino acids. This CDR3 reads CASSLQWDSLGTQSF. In DNA form, the CDR3 reads TGCGCCAGCAGCCTGCAATGGGACAGCTTGGGGACCCAGTCCTTC.

This clonotype has only a few counts. The rearrangement uses TRBV6-5 and TRBJ2-3; the D gene is possibly TRBD1 (5 bases). The V gene's germline CDR1 is MNHEY and CDR2 SVGAGI. Between the trimmed V and J ends, which lost 6 bases and 1 base, there was a span of 17 bases. The CDR3 is 16 residues long. CDR3 amino acids: CASRPIRAEGTDTQYF. The DNA of the CDR3 is TGTGCCAGCAGACCAATCAGGGCAGAGGGCACAGATACGCAGTATTTT.

V and J are TRBV12-3 or TRBV12-4 and TRBJ1-1; the match to TRBD1 covers 8 bases. The CDR3 has 13 amino acids. V lost 5 bases, J lost 4 bases, and 3 bases stayed unmatched. CDR3 sequence: CASSNTGGTEAFF. The CDR3 coding sequence is TGTGCCAGCAGTAATACAGGGGGCACTGAAGCTTTCTTT.

This clonotype was picked up a small number of times. The chain combines TRBV6-2 or TRBV6-3 with TRBJ2-7; no clear D. V was cut by 5 bases and J by 5 bases, with 19 bases left in between. The CDR3 is made up of 15 amino acids. Per germline, CDR1 MNHEY and CDR2 SVGEGT. The CDR3 DNA is TGTGCCAGCAGTCCCCGGGCAGCTTATGGCGACGAGCAGTACTTC. It is translated as CASSPRAAYGDEQYF.

This clonotype was recorded a few times. The chain couples TRBV30 to TRBJ2-2; tentatively, D is TRBD1 (6 bases). V lost 4 bases to trimming and J lost 4 bases, with 13 bases between them. CDR3 length: 14 residues. Germline CDR1 and CDR2: GTSNPN and SVGIG (reference sequence). CDR3 sequence reads: CAWTSGTSTGELFF. The CDR3 DNA reads as TGTGCCTGGACCTCCGGGACAAGCACCGGGGAGCTGTTTTTT.

The genes are TRBV28 and TRBJ2-3, with D unclear. There are 17 residues in the CDR3. V was cut by 5 bases and J by 0 bases, with 18 bases left in between. The germline V gene encodes CDR1 MDHEN and CDR2 SYDVKM. CDR3 sequence reads: CASSLGKATSSTDTQYF. DNA of the CDR3: TGTGCCAGCAGTCTTGGGAAGGCAACATCTAGCACAGATACGCAGTATTTT. The full variable domain, completed using reference TRBV28 and TRBJ2-3, is DVKVTQSSRYLVKRTGEKVFLECVQDMDHENMFWYRQDPGLGLRLIYFSYDVKMKEKGDIPEGYSVSREKKERFSLILESASTNQTSMYLCASSLGKATSSTDTQYFGPGTRLTVL.

This chain joins TRBV16 and TRBJ2-3; a weak D match, TRBD1 (6 bases). V lost 0 bases, J lost 6 bases, and 7 bases lay in between. Germline V lookup: CDR1 KGHSY, CDR2 FQNENV. The CDR3 contains 13 residues. The CDR3 DNA reads as TGTGCCAGCAGCCAATCGGGGGCGGATACGCAGTATTTT. This codes for CASSQSGADTQYF.

The chain combines TRBV6-2 or TRBV6-3 with TRBJ2-1; D gene unclear. CDR3 size: 12 residues. CDR1 is MNHEY and CDR2 is SVGEGT in the germline V gene. The V and J ends lost 5 bases and 5 bases respectively, with 7 bases between them. The CDR3 nucleotides read TGTGCCAGCAGTCGTGGTAACAATGAGCAGTTCTTC. Its protein is CASSRGNNEQFF.

This clonotype showed up just once. The rearrangement links TRBV6-5 to TRBJ1-3; no reliable D call. CDR1 and CDR2 (germline): MNHEY, SVGAGI. This CDR3 contains 18 residues. Trimming shortened V by 4 bases and J by 4 bases, and 23 bases separated the two germline ends. The CDR3 DNA is TGTGCCAGCAGTTCCGAGGGTTCCGCGTCCCCCCAGGGAAACACCATATATTTT. Residues: CASSSEGSASPQGNTIYF.

The V and J genes are TRBV6-5 and TRBJ1-2; D is unresolved. Trimming took 8 bases from V and 7 from J, leaving 11 bases between them. There are 11 residues in the CDR3. The germline gives CDR1 MNHEY, CDR2 SVGAGI. The CDR3 loop is CASGQVSGYTF. CDR3 sequence (DNA): TGTGCCAGCGGGCAGGTGTCTGGCTACACCTTC.

This clonotype was seen a single time. The V gene is TRBV12-3 or TRBV12-4, the J gene TRBJ2-7, with D possibly TRBD2 on 5 matching bases. The ends were cut back, 8 bases at V and 1 base at J, with 21 bases in the middle. This CDR3 is 16 amino acids long. DNA of the CDR3: TGTGCCAGCCTCAAGGGAGATTGCCGATGGTCCTACGAGCAGTACGTC. It translates to CASLKGDCRWSYEQYV.

The chain is built from TRBV7-2 and TRBJ2-7; 8 bases are shared with TRBD1. The germline CDR1 and CDR2 sequences are SGHTA and FQGNSA. With 3 bases clipped from V and 5 bases from J, the junction kept 3 bases outside the gene matches. The CDR3 covers 13 residues. The CDR3 DNA follows: TGTGCCAGCAGCTTTCAGGGGGCTGACGAGCAGTACGTC. Translated, it gives CASSFQGADEQYV.

This clonotype was counted between two and nine times. This chain uses TRBV6-6 with TRBJ1-2; no reliable D call. The CDR3 runs 14 residues. Trimming pared 6 bases from V and 2 bases from J, leaving 13 bases between. Germline V CDR1 and CDR2: MNHNY, SVGAGI (reference sequence). CDR3 sequence (DNA): TGTGCCAGCAGAGAATGGACGGAGAACTATGGCTACACCTTC. Protein sequence: CASREWTENYGYTF.

The chain has TRBV7-6 and TRBJ2-3, with 7 bases identical to TRBD2. Germline V CDR1 and CDR2: SGHVS, FNYEAQ. CDR3 size: 17 residues. V shed 4 bases and J 0 bases; nucleotides not matched to a gene: 10. In DNA form, the CDR3 reads TGTGCCAGCAGCTCATCCTTTAGCGGGCCTAGCACAGATACGCAGTATTTT. As protein: CASSSSFSGPSTDTQYF.

This clonotype occurred a few times. The chain is built from TRBV28 and TRBJ1-1; D is uncertain. The ends were cut back, 7 bases at V and 7 bases at J, with 13 bases in the middle. This CDR3 is built from 12 residues. The germline CDR1 and CDR2 sequences are MDHEN and SYDVKM. CDR3 in DNA: TGTGCCAGCATCGCGCCGGCGGTTGAAGCTTTCTTT. Protein product: CASIAPAVEAFF.

The chain carries TRBV6-5 and TRBJ1-2; possibly TRBD1 for D (5 bases). The CDR3 is 13 amino acids. Germline loops: CDR1 MNHEY, CDR2 SVGAGI. V was trimmed by 8 bases and J by 8 bases, leaving 18 bases between them. In DNA form, the CDR3 reads TGTGCCAGCGGATCCCGTGGAGGGGACGGCTACACCTTC. Translated: CASGSRGGDGYTF.

The chain links TRBV5-1 to TRBJ2-1; D call uncertain. V lost 0 bases, J lost 1 base, and 8 bases lay in between. CDR1 is SGHRS and CDR2 is YFSETQ in the germline V gene. The CDR3 length is 15 residues. CDR3 loop: CASSLAQNSYNEQFF. The CDR3 bases are TGCGCCAGCAGCTTGGCCCAGAATTCCTACAATGAGCAGTTCTTC.